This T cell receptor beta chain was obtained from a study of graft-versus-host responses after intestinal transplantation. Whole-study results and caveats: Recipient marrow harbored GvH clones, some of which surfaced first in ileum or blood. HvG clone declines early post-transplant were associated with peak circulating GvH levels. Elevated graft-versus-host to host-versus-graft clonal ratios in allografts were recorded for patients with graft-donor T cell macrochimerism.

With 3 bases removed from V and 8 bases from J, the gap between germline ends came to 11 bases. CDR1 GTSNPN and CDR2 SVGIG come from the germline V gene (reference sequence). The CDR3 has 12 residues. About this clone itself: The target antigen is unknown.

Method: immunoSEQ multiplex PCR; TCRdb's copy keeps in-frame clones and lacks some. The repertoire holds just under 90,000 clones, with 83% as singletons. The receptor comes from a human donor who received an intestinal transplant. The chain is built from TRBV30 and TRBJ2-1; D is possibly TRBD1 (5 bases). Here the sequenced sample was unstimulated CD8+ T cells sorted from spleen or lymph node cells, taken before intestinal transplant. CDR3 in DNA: TGTGCCTGGAGGGAACAGGTGGATGAGCAGTTCTTC. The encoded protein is CAWREQVDEQFF.